A single TCR beta chain is shown here with its context. No antigen is known for it. Base quality data are lacking; no much larger clone is found one base away. Whole blood was collected in K2EDTA tubes by collaborating institutions according to the institutions' own protocols. For TCRbeta analysis, collaborators shipped samples as frozen whole blood, isolated PBMCs, or DNA extracted from either of those sample types. The data were obtained in a study of blood T cell repertoires in COVID-19 (dated by TCRdb to about 2020). The study in broad terms: Samples covering the acute and convalescent phases of COVID-19 were provided by collaborators in the United States, Italy and Spain. The material from the prospective study consisted of cDNA or gDNA derived from T cells, B-cell-depleted T cells, or PBMCs. Subjects who had been exposed to COVID-19, were actively infected with it, or had recovered from it provided the deeply sampled blood TCRbeta repertoires that made up the dataset. A freely available public database, intended as a resource for researchers studying the immune response to SARS-CoV-2, is where the repertoires were released. The samples were drawn from the first 160 participants of the ongoing ImmuneRACE study and from 1,254 subjects provided by 6 global collaborators. Nearly every sample came with metadata listing a de-identified subject ID, COVID-19 status, age in years and sex. Where HLA class I and class II types were available, the types were taken from metadata supplied by the sample provider, not from assay-based typing. The investigation overall reported the following: The quantity of clinical and demographic metadata differed by source and by participant and was supplied without curation.

From a lookup of the germline V gene (reference sequence), CDR1 and CDR2 are DFQATT and SNEGSKA. Deletion took 6 bases off V and 0 bases off J, with a span of 15 bases between the germline ends. The CDR3 measures 15 amino acids from cysteine to phenylalanine. Of all the DNA, just the CDR3 is kept, 45 bases in frame from base 1. The immunoSEQ Assay, a bias-controlled multiplex PCR, was used to amplify TCRbeta CDR3 regions from genomic DNA. On the study's bioinformatics: The number of nucleated cells in each sample was estimated from the amplification of reference gene primers within the assay. To quantify the absolute abundance of each unique TCRbeta CDR3 rearrangement, sequence reads were collapsed and filtered. Productive Simpson clonality was computed per sample as the square root of Simpson's diversity index over productive rearrangements. The clones in this table, taken by TCRdb from immuneACCESS, are in-frame only. Not every clone is retained; where verified, under half of the shortfall comes from an unresolved V gene, and the cause of the rest is unknown. That table supplies the V and J calls and clone size; D and trimming were determined from the DNA. This sample comprises tens of thousands of clones, 89% of them detected only once. Approximately 0.55% of the sample comes from the top ten.

Sequenced sample: peripheral blood. The sequence links TRBV20-1 to TRBJ2-1; TRBD1 is a possible D gene, resting on 6 matching bases. This TCR was sampled from a woman in her thirties or forties with active or convalescent COVID-19. This receptor carries the CDR3 CSASRGHSSYNEQFF. The sequenced DNA: TGCAGTGCAAGTAGGGGACATAGCTCCTACAATGAGCAGTTCTTC.